The sequence of this T cell receptor (beta chain) was determined in a study of regulatory T cells in long-lasting Graves disease. Assembly of TCR beta libraries relied on iRepertoire HTBI primers together with Arm-PCR of CDR3 regions. Study processing details: 60 or so TRBV and 12 to 15 TRBJ segments were identified across samples. TCRdb independently ran MiXCR on the multiplex PCR reads; one entry per CDR3 protein. The authors' filters were not applied to this entry. Of approximately 540,000 distinct CDR3 sequences listed, about 12% are singletons. This clonotype was seen more than once but under ten times. Germline-derived CDR1 and CDR2 are SGDLS and YYNGEE. The V and J ends lost 2 bases and 10 bases respectively, with 13 bases between them. The CDR3 contains 13 residues. Time point reported: newly diagnosed GD, antithyroid drugs for less than 3 months. PBMC RNA served as the TCR library source. The sample was also reused in another study, on T cells in Graves' hyperthyroidism and ophthalmopathy. This second study says: Over 18 months, lack of ophthalmopathy progression marked Graves' hyperthyroidism as stable. Blood also showed most of the thyroid clonotypes that were expanded above 0.001.

This TCR was sampled from a woman aged 30 to 39 with Graves disease. The material was peripheral blood mononuclear cells (PBMCs), obtained at new diagnosis, from a patient treated with antithyroid drugs. This sequence joins TRBV9 and TRBJ2-1, with a possible D match to TRBD2 (6 bases). CDR3 coding DNA: TGTGCCAGCAGCGTGGGACTTCCTGGGGAGCAGTTCTTC. This translates into CASSVGLPGEQFF.